This T cell receptor beta chain was observed in a study of cytomegalovirus exposure and HLA in healthy donors. Sequenced by immunoSEQ multiplex PCR; TCRdb stores in-frame clones only, minus some. Of 220,000 or so clones in the sample, 80% to 85% are singletons; the top ten hold over 11%. Study outcomes and limitations: One later analysis, an examination of the 120 or so validation repertoires, found that first-cohort TCR clusters tended to co-occur in them.

V lost 0 bases to trimming and J lost 0 bases, with 9 bases between them. There are 15 residues in the CDR3. Germline V gene lookup returns CDR1 SGHVS and CDR2 FQNEAQ. To note about this clone: The antigen is not known.

The chain uses TRBV7-8 and TRBJ2-7; no clear D gene. The clonotype comes from a woman aged 30 to 39 in good health and CMV-seropositive. Sequencing used PBMCs. CDR3 DNA: TGTGCCAGCAGCTTAGCGCTCCAGGTCTCCTACGAGCAGTACTTC. Its translation is CASSLALQVSYEQYF.